A single sample is the source of the 21 T cell receptor beta chains below, sequenced in a study of blood T cell repertoires in COVID-19. Assay used: immunoSEQ multiplex PCR; TCRdb lists only in-frame clones, some missing. The sample includes 200,000 to 250,000 clones, roughly four fifths of them seen just once. Sequencing was performed on peripheral blood. All receptors derive from a woman between 45 and 60 years old with acute or convalescent COVID-19.

As for this clone: The same CDR3 also results from other DNA sequences found in this sample. The J gene is TRBJ2-5, the V gene TRBV5-6; D might be TRBD1 (6 bases). Trimming removed 4 bases at V and 4 bases at J, with 8 bases between. CDR1 SGHDT and CDR2 YYEEEE come from the germline V gene. CDR3 length equals 12 residues. As DNA, the CDR3 is TGTGCCAGCAGCCAGGGGCGAGAGACCCAGTACTTC. Protein: CASSQGRETQYF.

In this sample, this clone turned up once. V and J are TRBV7-9 and TRBJ2-7, with 7 bases aligning to TRBD2. The CDR3 has 14 residues. The germline gives CDR1 SEHNR, CDR2 FQNEAQ (reference sequence). The junction had 9 bases not matched to a gene; V was cut back by 3 bases and J by 7 bases. The CDR3 DNA follows: TGTGCCAGCAGCTTGGGAGGGAGCGCGGAGGAGCAGTACTTC. Protein sequence: CASSLGGSAEEQYF.

This rearrangement joins TRBV5-4 to TRBJ2-7; D might be TRBD1 (5 bases). The V and J ends lost 0 bases and 5 bases respectively, with 9 bases between them. Germline CDR1 SGHNT, CDR2 YYREEE (reference sequence). The CDR3 covers 13 residues. The CDR3 coding sequence is TGTGCCAGCAGCTTGGCGCCAGGGAACGAGCAGTACTTC. Translation gives CASSLAPGNEQYF.

This chain uses TRBV2 with TRBJ2-4; 9 bases match TRBD1. Germline V gene lookup returns CDR1 SNHLY and CDR2 FYNNEI. The trim removed 5 bases at V and 8 bases at J, leaving 7 bases unmatched. The CDR3 covers 14 residues. DNA for the CDR3: TGTGCCAGCAGTCCGGACAGGGGAGCGGACATTCAGTACTTC. Its protein is CASSPDRGADIQYF. Full variable domain (remainder filled in from reference TRBV2 and TRBJ2-4): EPEVTQTPSHQVTQMGQEVILRCVPISNHLYFYWYRQILGQKVEFLVSFYNNEISEKSEIFDDQFSVERPDGSNFTLKIRSTKLEDSAMYFCASSPDRGADIQYFGAGTRLSVL.

This chain links TRBV27 with TRBJ2-5; D is unclear. Germline lookup yields CDR1 MNHEY and CDR2 SMNVEV (reference sequence). Deletions cut 3 bases from V and 0 bases from J, with 8 bases between. The CDR3 has 14 amino acids. The CDR3 here is CASSLGLNQETQYF. Here the CDR3 DNA reads TGTGCCAGCAGTTTGGGCCTAAACCAAGAGACCCAGTACTTC.

The chain uses TRBV21-1 and TRBJ2-1; the D call of TRBD2 is as the table states it, not checked on the DNA. TRBV21-1 is termed a pseudogene. The CDR3 contains 13 residues. The CDR3 sequence is CASSRIAGSEQFF. CDR3 DNA sequence: TGTGCCAGCAGCAGGATAGCGGGGAGTGAGCAGTTCTTC.

The chain joins TRBV7-2 to TRBJ1-2; D might be TRBD1 (6 bases). The germline V and J ends were trimmed by 5 bases and 5 bases, with 18 bases remaining between them. This CDR3 comprises 15 residues. CDR1 and CDR2 from the germline V gene are SGHTA and FQGNSA. The CDR3 reads CASSPAGGALYGYTF. The CDR3 bases are TGTGCCAGCAGCCCCGCCGGGGGGGCCTTATATGGCTACACCTTC.

This chain links TRBV28 with TRBJ1-2, with 9 bases aligning to TRBD1. Unmatched junction bases numbered 8, after V lost 4 bases and J lost 8 bases. Per germline, CDR1 MDHEN and CDR2 SYDVKM. The CDR3 is 14 residues long. Written as DNA, the CDR3 is TGTGCCAGCAGTTCATACCGGGACAGGGCCGGCTACACCTTC. Protein: CASSSYRDRAGYTF.

The chain uses TRBV15 and TRBJ2-7; the D gene is possibly TRBD1 (6 bases). This CDR3 has 13 amino acids. Germline-derived CDR1 and CDR2 are LNHNV and YYDKDF (reference sequence). V was shortened by 5 bases and J by 3 bases, with 11 bases between the two germline ends. CDR3 nucleotide sequence: TGTGCCACCAGCCGGGACACTAACTACGAGCAGTACTTC. Its protein is CATSRDTNYEQYF.

V usage is TRBV7-9 and J usage is TRBJ2-3; no firm D call. The CDR3 runs to 14 residues. CDR1 SEHNR and CDR2 FQNEAQ come from the germline V gene (reference sequence). V lost 4 bases and J lost 6, with 14 bases in between. CDR3 coding DNA: TGTGCCAGCAGCTCACCAGGCCTCCCGGATACGCAGTATTTT. The encoded protein is CASSSPGLPDTQYF.

The chain carries TRBV19 and TRBJ2-3; the D gene is possibly TRBD1 (6 bases). V shed 3 bases and J shed 2 bases, with 12 bases lying between them. CDR1 LNHDA and CDR2 SQIVND come from the germline V gene (reference sequence). The CDR3 is made up of 15 amino acids. DNA for the CDR3: TGTGCCAGTAGTATCCCCCAGGGGCTCACAGATACGCAGTATTTT. As protein: CASSIPQGLTDTQYF.

The chain couples TRBV2 to TRBJ1-6, with TRBD1 matching 12 bases. The CDR3 has 15 residues. The ends lost 5 bases at V and 8 bases at J; junction bases unmatched: 4. Germline CDR1 SNHLY, CDR2 FYNNEI. The CDR3 bases are TGTGCCAGCAGTACGGGACAGGGGGCCTATTCACCCCTCCACTTT. Protein sequence: CASSTGQGAYSPLHF.

The chain joins TRBV5-1 to TRBJ1-2; weak D call: TRBD1 (6 bases). The V end lost 4 bases, the J end lost 4 bases, and 11 bases lay between the germline ends. Germline CDR1 is SGHRS and CDR2 is YFSETQ. The CDR3 extends over 13 amino acids. The DNA for the CDR3 is TGCGCCAGCAGCCACAGGGAAAGCTATGGCTACACCTTC. Its protein product is CASSHRESYGYTF. The full variable domain, its missing parts supplied by reference TRBV5-1 and TRBJ1-2, is KAGVTQTPRYLIKTRGQQVTLSCSPISGHRSVSWYQQTPGQGLQFLFEYFSETQRNKGNFPGRFSGRQFSNSRSEMNVSTLELGDSALYLCASSHRESYGYTFGSGTRLTVV.

This rearrangement joins TRBV6-6 to TRBJ2-3; weak D call: TRBD2 (5 bases). Trimming took off 6 bases at V and 4 bases at J, with 20 bases between the two ends. The CDR3 is 16 residues long. From germline, CDR1 is MNHNY and CDR2 SVGAGI (reference sequence). The CDR3 DNA follows: TGTGCCAGCAGCCCTGCGGCGGGCACATTCGCAGATACGCAGTATTTT. Its protein product is CASSPAAGTFADTQYF.

This clone showed up just a few times. The V call is TRBV30, the J call TRBJ1-5, with D tentatively TRBD1 (5 bases). Germline loops: CDR1 GTSNPN, CDR2 SVGIG (reference sequence). The CDR3 consists of 13 residues. Trimming shortened V by 1 base and J by 3 bases, and 7 bases separated the two germline ends. The CDR3 DNA is TGTGCCTGGAGTGCAGGGATCAATCAGCCCCAGCATTTT. This translates into CAWSAGINQPQHF.

This chain joins TRBV19 and TRBJ1-4, with D maybe TRBD1 (5 bases). The CDR3 totals 15 residues. V was trimmed by 0 bases and J by 7 bases, leaving 12 bases between them. From germline, CDR1 is LNHDA and CDR2 SQIVND (reference sequence). The CDR3 spells CASSIEGRAIEKLFF. The CDR3 DNA is TGTGCCAGTAGTATAGAGGGCAGGGCGATTGAAAAACTGTTTTTT.

The chain employs TRBV28 and TRBJ2-2; TRBD2 agrees at 8 bases. The length of the CDR3 is 15 residues. Germline lookup yields CDR1 MDHEN and CDR2 SYDVKM. The junction had 14 bases not matched to a gene; V was cut back by 10 bases and J by 7 bases. CDR3: CATSRGGASNGELFF. CDR3 DNA sequence: TGTGCCACCTCCCGGGGGGGGGCTTCGAACGGGGAGCTGTTTTTT.

This chain uses TRBV11-2 with TRBJ2-3; 9 positions match TRBD2. Germline V gives CDR1 SGHAT, CDR2 FQNNGV. The CDR3 extends over 15 amino acids. Germline trimming cut 5 bases from V and 1 base from J; bases unmatched to any gene: 4. The CDR3 sequence is CASSQRLAGTDTQYF. The CDR3 DNA reads TGTGCCAGCAGCCAAAGACTAGCGGGCACAGATACGCAGTATTTT.

V gene TRBV6-5 combines with J gene TRBJ1-4; D possibly corresponds to TRBD1 (6 bases). V lost 6 bases and J lost 2, with 13 bases in between. The CDR3 extends over 15 amino acids. Germline V gives CDR1 MNHEY, CDR2 SVGAGI. The CDR3 here is CASRRTGTTNEKLFF. The CDR3 nucleotides are TGTGCCAGCAGGCGAACAGGGACCACTAATGAAAAACTGTTTTTT.

The rearrangement links TRBV29-1 to TRBJ2-3; 11 bases map to TRBD1. The CDR3 length is 14 residues. Germline V gives CDR1 SQVTM, CDR2 ANQGSEA. Trimming cost V 6 bases and J 5 bases; bases outside gene matches: 7. The chain's CDR3 is CSVVAGTGGDTQYF. CDR3 DNA sequence: TGCAGCGTCGTGGCCGGGACAGGGGGAGATACGCAGTATTTT.

The chain combines TRBV7-2 with TRBJ2-7, with a tentative D call TRBD2 (5 bases). The germline CDR1 and CDR2 sequences are SGHTA and FQGNSA. Trimming pared 5 bases from V and 3 bases from J, leaving 14 bases between. This CDR3 spans 14 amino acids. The CDR3 DNA follows: TGTGCCAGCAGCCGGGGAACGGGTGTCTACGAGCAGTACTTC. Amino acids: CASSRGTGVYEQYF.